This TCR beta chain derives from a study of CD8 T cells in Susac syndrome. 0.5 to 1 ug RNA was reverse transcribed with random hexamers. One entry per CDR3 protein results from TCRdb running MiXCR on the immunoSEQ multiplex PCR reads. The table records 200,000 to 250,000 distinct CDR3 sequences, about 95% of them present only once. V gave up 2 bases and J gave up 8 bases, with 9 bases separating them. The germline gives CDR1 MGHDK, CDR2 SYGVNS. The CDR3 runs to 12 residues. The count of this clonotype is one. V gene TRBV25-1 combines with J gene TRBJ1-2; D is unresolved. Material: CD4+ T cells from PBMCs. This TCR was sampled from a human donor with multiple sclerosis. DNA for the CDR3: TGTGCCAGCAGTGAAGGAGTTTTCGGCTACACCTTC. It yields the protein CASSEGVFGYTF.